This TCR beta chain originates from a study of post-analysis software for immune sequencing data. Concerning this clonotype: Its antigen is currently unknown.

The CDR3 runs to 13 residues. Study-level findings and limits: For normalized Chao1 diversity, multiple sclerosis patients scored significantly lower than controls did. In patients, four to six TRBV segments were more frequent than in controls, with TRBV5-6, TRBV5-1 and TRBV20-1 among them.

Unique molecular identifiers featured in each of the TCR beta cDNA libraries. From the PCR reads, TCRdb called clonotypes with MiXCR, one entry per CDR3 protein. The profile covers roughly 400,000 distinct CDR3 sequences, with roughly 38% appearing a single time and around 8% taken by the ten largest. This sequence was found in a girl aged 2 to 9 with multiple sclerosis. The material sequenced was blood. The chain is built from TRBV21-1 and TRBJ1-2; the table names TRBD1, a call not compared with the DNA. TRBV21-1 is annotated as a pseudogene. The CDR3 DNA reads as TGTGCCAGCAGCAACCCTGGACACTATGGCTACACCTTC. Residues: CASSNPGHYGYTF.